Described below is a single TCR beta chain sequence and its context. This sample is part of a study of T cell changes during pregnancy in multiple sclerosis. Trimming removed 5 bases from V and 3 bases from J, with 20 bases in between. The CDR3 runs to 16 residues. Germline V lookup: CDR1 SGHRS, CDR2 YFSETQ. Clones were read by immunoSEQ multiplex PCR, and TCRdb kept only the in-frame ones, dropping some. The table has fewer than 55,000 clones, almost 95% seen once. Source: peripheral blood, taken after pregnancy. The clonotype was recovered from a female donor with multiple sclerosis, enrolled in a pregnancy study. This chain joins TRBV5-1 and TRBJ1-1, with a tentative D call TRBD1 (6 bases). The CDR3 DNA reads TGCGCCAGCAGTCCGTACGACTACAGGGTTTACACTGAAGCTTTCTTT. Translation gives CASSPYDYRVYTEAFF.